Listed here are 28 T cell receptor beta chains from one sample, sequenced in a study of shared clonotypes between healthy human individuals. The table came from immunoSEQ multiplex PCR; TCRdb's copy has only in-frame clones and leaves some out. This sample has around 600,000 clones, with approximately 95% found just once. Naive-designated CD8 cells lacked CD45RO, were positively enriched for CCR7, and omitted terminally differentiated effector memory CD45RA+ cells. The sample comprised naive CD8+ T cells sorted from blood. The origin of the receptors is a woman in her 30s in good health.

The chain uses TRBV25-1 and TRBJ2-5, with 7 positions matching TRBD1. The CDR3 runs 13 residues. Germline-derived CDR1 and CDR2 are MGHDK and SYGVNS. The trim removed 6 bases at V and 2 bases at J, leaving 3 bases unmatched. As DNA, the CDR3 is TGTGCCAGCAGCCGACAGGGTCAAGAGACCCAGTACTTC. Its translation: CASSRQGQETQYF.

The chain carries TRBV7-8 and TRBJ2-7; D uncertain. There are 13 residues in the CDR3. Looked up from germline, CDR1 is SGHVS and CDR2 is FQNEAQ. Trimming cost V 0 bases and J 2 bases, with 5 bases left between them. The CDR3 DNA follows: TGTGCCAGCAGCTTAGCTCGGGCCTACGAGCAGTACTTC. Encoded protein: CASSLARAYEQYF.

The rearrangement uses TRBV9 and TRBJ2-7; 9 nucleotides match TRBD2. Germline CDR1 is SGDLS and CDR2 is YYNGEE. The CDR3 consists of 15 residues. V lost 4 bases and J lost 6; bases outside the gene matches: 11. The CDR3 nucleotides read TGTGCCAGCAGCCTAGGGGGTAGCGGGAGAGGCGAGCAGTACTTC. It is translated as CASSLGGSGRGEQYF.

The chain couples TRBV20-1 to TRBJ1-2; tentatively, D is TRBD1 (6 bases). CDR3 size: 11 residues. Per germline, CDR1 DFQATT and CDR2 SNEGSKA (reference sequence). The CDR3 sequence is CSIQGIEGYTF. The CDR3 DNA reads TGCAGCATTCAGGGGATTGAAGGCTACACCTTC.

V and J are TRBV7-9 and TRBJ2-1, with D possibly called TRBD1 or TRBD2 (5 bases each). The V end was cut by 5 bases, the J end by 7 bases, with 9 bases between. Looked up from germline, CDR1 is SEHNR and CDR2 is FQNEAQ (reference sequence). This CDR3 is 12 amino acids long. The CDR3 DNA reads as TGTGCCAGCAGCGGGACGGAGAATGAGCAGTTCTTC. Its translation: CASSGTENEQFF.

The genes are TRBV28 and TRBJ1-1; D remains unclear. Trimming took off 2 bases at V and 4 bases at J, with 11 bases between the two ends. Germline V lookup: CDR1 MDHEN, CDR2 SYDVKM. The CDR3 is made up of 14 amino acids. The CDR3 DNA is TGTGCCAGCAGTTTAAGCCAGCGGGGCACTGAAGCTTTCTTT. Protein product: CASSLSQRGTEAFF.

The chain has TRBV7-9 and TRBJ1-4; the match to TRBD1 covers 7 bases. CDR3 size: 17 residues. Per the germline V gene, CDR1 is SEHNR and CDR2 is FQNEAQ (reference sequence). V lost 4 bases and J lost 8; bases outside the gene matches: 16. As DNA, the CDR3 is TGTGCCAGCAGCTCCACTGGACAGGCCTGGCCTAGGGAAAAACTGTTTTTT. Amino acid sequence: CASSSTGQAWPREKLFF.

The chain uses TRBV15 and TRBJ1-4; D is unresolved. The CDR3 has 15 amino acids. The V and J ends lost 1 base and 5 bases respectively, with 11 bases between them. CDR1 and CDR2 (germline): LNHNV, YYDKDF (reference sequence). This chain's CDR3 is CATSRGVGANEKLFF. Here the CDR3 DNA reads TGTGCCACCAGCAGAGGGGTCGGCGCCAATGAAAAACTGTTTTTT.

The chain is built from TRBV7-2 and TRBJ2-7; D call uncertain. The germline V gene has CDR1 SGHTA and CDR2 FQGNSA. The CDR3 has 14 amino acids. V shed 8 bases and J shed 0 bases, with 14 bases lying between them. CDR3 bases: TGTGCCAGCGATCAACTGGGTAGCTCCTACGAGCAGTACTTC. Translation gives CASDQLGSSYEQYF.

The chain carries TRBV28 and TRBJ2-7, with a possible D match to TRBD2 (5 bases). Germline lookup yields CDR1 MDHEN and CDR2 SYDVKM. This CDR3 comprises 14 residues. The V end was cut by 1 base, the J end by 4 bases, with 11 bases between. The CDR3 DNA sequence: TGTGCCAGCAGTTTATACGGGGTTGAGTACGAGCAGTACTTC. Translating it yields CASSLYGVEYEQYF.

The chain employs TRBV9 and TRBJ2-1; 9 bases match TRBD2. Germline V gene lookup returns CDR1 SGDLS and CDR2 YYNGEE. This CDR3 has 16 amino acids. Unmatched junction bases numbered 8, after V lost 3 bases and J lost 4 bases. The CDR3 sequence: CASSDEGLAPYNEQFF. In DNA, the CDR3 is TGTGCCAGCAGCGACGAGGGACTAGCCCCTTACAATGAGCAGTTCTTC. The variable domain in full, completed from reference TRBV9 and TRBJ2-1, reads DSGVTQTPKHLITATGQRVTLRCSPRSGDLSVYWYQQSLDQGLQFLIQYYNGEERAKGNILERFSAQQFPDLHSELNLSSLELGDSALYFCASSDEGLAPYNEQFFGPGTRLTVL.

The J gene is TRBJ1-1, the V gene TRBV15; D ambiguous. V lost 6 bases, J lost 1 base, and 9 bases lay in between. Per germline, CDR1 LNHNV and CDR2 YYDKDF (reference sequence). The CDR3 is made up of 13 amino acids. The CDR3 DNA reads TGTGCCACCAGTAGACAAGAGAACACTGAAGCTTTCTTT. The encoded protein is CATSRQENTEAFF.

The V and J genes are TRBV27 and TRBJ1-1, with 11 bases aligning to TRBD1. CDR1 and CDR2 (germline): MNHEY, SMNVEV (reference sequence). The CDR3 length is 16 residues. The J segment lost 4 bases and the V segment lost 0 bases, leaving 4 bases of the junction unmatched. In DNA form, the CDR3 reads TGTGCCAGCAGTTTATCTGGACAGGGGGCGACCACTGAAGCTTTCTTT. Translation: CASSLSGQGATTEAFF.

The gene calls are TRBV28 and TRBJ2-7, with D possibly being TRBD1 or TRBD2 (5 bases each). V was cut by 5 bases and J by 2 bases, with 16 bases left in between. The CDR3 runs 15 residues. Germline V lookup: CDR1 MDHEN, CDR2 SYDVKM. Here the CDR3 DNA reads TGTGCCAGCAGTGAGCCCCGGGACCTCGCCTACGAGCAGTACTTC. As protein: CASSEPRDLAYEQYF.

This chain uses TRBV5-6 with TRBJ1-1; 7 bases fit TRBD1. V was pared by 6 bases and J by 4 bases, with 9 bases of the junction left unmatched. The CDR3 has 14 residues. Germline-derived CDR1 and CDR2 are SGHDT and YYEEEE. The CDR3, as DNA: TGTGCCAGCAACCCTATGACAGGGAGCACTGAAGCTTTCTTT. Its translation is CASNPMTGSTEAFF.

This clone has just one count. The CDR3 DNA reads as TGTGCCAGCCAACGGGGGGATCCCTACGAGCAGTACTTC. It is translated as CASQRGDPYEQYF. The rearrangement links TRBV28 to TRBJ2-7; 7 bases agree with TRBD2. Per the germline V gene, CDR1 is MDHEN and CDR2 is SYDVKM. Trimming at V came to 8 bases and at J to 2 bases, leaving 6 bases not matched to a gene. CDR3 length: 13 residues.

The chain employs TRBV5-1 and TRBJ2-7, with TRBD2 as a possible D gene (5 bases). V shed 0 bases and J shed 3 bases, with 13 bases lying between them. Germline loops: CDR1 SGHRS, CDR2 YFSETQ. This CDR3 has 15 amino acids. This CDR3 reads CASSLAGNEFYEQYF. CDR3 nucleotide sequence: TGCGCCAGCAGCTTGGCGGGGAACGAATTCTACGAGCAGTACTTC.

This sequence joins TRBV7-9 and TRBJ2-5; D could derive from TRBD1 or TRBD2 (5 bases each). Judging by the DNA end, TRBJ2-7 fits better; the J call may be wrong. The CDR3 sequence is 16 residues long. CDR1 is SEHNR, CDR2 FQNEAQ, per germline (reference sequence). In DNA, the CDR3 is TGTGCCAGCAGCTTAGGATTGGGGGACCAAAAGTACGAGCAGTACTTC. Its protein is CASSLGLGDQKYEQYF.

The chain is built from TRBV7-9 and TRBJ2-1; TRBD1 agrees at 9 bases. CDR1 and CDR2 from the germline V gene are SEHNR and FQNEAQ (reference sequence). V lost 5 bases to trimming and J lost 3 bases; unmatched junction nucleotides: 5. This CDR3 is built from 15 residues. CDR3: CASSHPTGGYNEQFF. CDR3 DNA: TGTGCCAGCAGCCACCCGACAGGGGGCTACAATGAGCAGTTCTTC.

This clone has just one count. V gene TRBV2 combines with J gene TRBJ1-4; D is possibly TRBD1 (5 bases). Trimming shortened V by 8 bases and J by 8 bases, and 21 bases separated the two germline ends. Germline CDR1 and CDR2: SNHLY and FYNNEI. CDR3 length equals 15 residues. The CDR3 DNA reads TGTGCCAGCCGCACCCCCGGAGACAGAGGGGAAAAACTGTTTTTT. Its translation is CASRTPGDRGEKLFF.

This clone was picked up one time. The rearrangement links TRBV27 to TRBJ2-7, with no clear D. The CDR3 sequence is 13 residues long. Germline V gene sequence: CDR1 MNHEY, CDR2 SMNVEV (reference sequence). V was clipped by 6 bases and J by 3 bases, with 12 bases between them. This CDR3 reads CASSGRTSYEQYF. CDR3 bases: TGTGCCAGCAGCGGGCGCACCAGCTACGAGCAGTACTTC.

The gene calls are TRBV9 and TRBJ2-1, with 7 bases aligning to TRBD2. CDR3 length: 14 amino acids. The germline gives CDR1 SGDLS, CDR2 YYNGEE. Unmatched junction bases numbered 6, after V lost 3 bases and J lost 6 bases. This CDR3 reads CASSGGAGANEQFF. The CDR3 DNA reads TGTGCCAGCAGCGGTGGGGCGGGAGCCAATGAGCAGTTCTTC.

The chain joins TRBV28 to TRBJ2-3; 14 bases line up with TRBD2. After removal of 3 bases from V and 2 bases from J, the junction contained 4 bases not matched to a gene. There are 17 residues in the CDR3. Germline V lookup: CDR1 MDHEN, CDR2 SYDVKM. The CDR3: CASSLGLAGDPTDTQYF. CDR3 bases: TGTGCCAGCAGTTTGGGACTAGCGGGAGACCCCACAGATACGCAGTATTTT.

As to this clone: The same CDR3 arises from other DNA sequences in this sample as well. The CDR3 protein is CASGAGEGYEQYF. The CDR3 coding sequence is TGTGCCAGCGGGGCAGGGGAAGGATACGAGCAGTACTTC. The V gene is TRBV2, the J gene TRBJ2-7, with TRBD1 as a possible D gene (6 bases). Germline V CDR1 and CDR2: SNHLY, FYNNEI. With 8 bases removed from V and 4 bases from J, the gap between germline ends came to 15 bases. The CDR3 runs to 13 residues.

This clone occurred once. The rearrangement joins TRBV28 to TRBJ2-7; D is uncertain. V was trimmed by 3 bases and J by 2 bases, leaving 8 bases between them. The CDR3 loop spans 13 amino acids. Germline assignment: CDR1 MDHEN and CDR2 SYDVKM. CDR3 loop: CASSFLPTYEQYF. CDR3 bases: TGTGCCAGCAGTTTTTTACCTACCTACGAGCAGTACTTC.

The V call is TRBV6-1, the J call TRBJ1-5; 7 bases match TRBD1. From germline, CDR1 is MNHNS and CDR2 SASEGT. This CDR3 region has 14 residues. The V segment lost 7 bases and the J segment 4 bases; nucleotides outside the gene matches: 7. CDR3: CASIGTDPNQPQHF. The CDR3, as DNA: TGTGCCAGCATAGGGACAGATCCTAATCAGCCCCAGCATTTT.

CDR3 sequence (DNA): TGTGCCAGTAGTATAACGGATGGGTATGGCTACACCTTC. The encoded protein is CASSITDGYGYTF. The gene calls are TRBV19 and TRBJ1-2; D is unclear. This CDR3 region has 13 residues. Trimming removed 2 bases at V and 5 bases at J, with 9 bases between. Germline CDR1 LNHDA, CDR2 SQIVND (reference sequence).

The rearrangement uses TRBV27 and TRBJ2-1; D is possibly TRBD2 (6 bases). Germline V CDR1 and CDR2: MNHEY, SMNVEV (reference sequence). V was cut by 6 bases and J by 0 bases, with 12 bases left in between. The CDR3 loop spans 15 amino acids. The CDR3, as DNA: TGTGCCAGCAGACTGGACGGGAGCTCCTACAATGAGCAGTTCTTC. Translating gives CASRLDGSSYNEQFF.